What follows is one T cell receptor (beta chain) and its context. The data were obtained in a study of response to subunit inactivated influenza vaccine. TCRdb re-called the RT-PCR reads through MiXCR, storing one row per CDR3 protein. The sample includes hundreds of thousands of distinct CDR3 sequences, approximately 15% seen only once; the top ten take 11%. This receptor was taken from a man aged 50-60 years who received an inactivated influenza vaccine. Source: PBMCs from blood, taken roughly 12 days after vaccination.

The CDR3 DNA is TGTGCCAGCAGCCTCACAGGGGGGATATCCTTTCTTCACAATGAGCAGTTCTTC. Protein product: CASSLTGGISFLHNEQFF. This chain links TRBV28 with TRBJ2-1; 8 nucleotides align to TRBD1. The CDR3 extends over 18 amino acids. The germline V gene encodes CDR1 MDHEN and CDR2 SYDVKM. V lost 6 bases, J lost 5 bases, and 18 bases stayed unmatched.